The entry that follows covers one T cell receptor beta chain sequence. Its target is not known. These data are taken from a study of T cell responses to AZD1222 COVID-19 vaccine. Germline trimming cut 5 bases from V and 1 base from J; bases unmatched to any gene: 7. This CDR3 has 16 amino acids. The V gene's germline CDR1 is GTSNPN and CDR2 SVGIG (reference sequence). Study observations and caveats: After two AZD1222 doses, spike-specific TCR breadth and depth rose versus day 0. Possibly, clonal diversity was underestimated; donors were largely white British and included more females. Only after the peak T cell response were repertoires sampled.

This table comes from immunoSEQ multiplex PCR, and its TCRdb copy is limited to in-frame clones, with some not included. The repertoire includes roughly 120,000 clones, 80% to 90% of them detected once, and about 8.5% sits in the top ten. V gene TRBV30 combines with J gene TRBJ1-6; 8 positions agree with TRBD1. Sequencing used peripheral blood, obtained on day 0 of AZD1222 vaccination. The sequence was obtained from an adult in good health. This CDR3 is CAWGGQGGSYNSPLHF. As DNA, the CDR3 is TGTGCCTGGGGCGGACAGGGCGGTTCCTATAATTCACCCCTCCACTTT.